These 12 T cell receptor beta chains were sequenced from one sample in a study of T cells in Graves' hyperthyroidism and ophthalmopathy. Using RNA transcripts as the source, TCR beta CDR3 regions were amplified. Carried out on the TCR CDR3, a first-round RT-PCR used the HTBI primer set. TCRdb analysed the multiplex PCR reads with MiXCR anew, one entry per CDR3 protein. The sample lists hundreds of thousands of distinct CDR3 sequences, 35% occurring once. The sequenced sample was blood. These receptors were obtained from a woman between 40 and 50 years old with Graves' hyperthyroidism.

This clonotype was found many times. The chain links TRBV19 to TRBJ1-4, with D unclear. V was trimmed by 5 bases and J by 7 bases, leaving 17 bases between them. Germline CDR1 and CDR2: LNHDA and SQIVND (reference sequence). The CDR3 is 15 amino acids. The CDR3 loop is CASSGGQSSSEKLFF. DNA for the CDR3: TGTGCCAGTAGTGGAGGGCAGTCTTCGAGTGAAAAACTGTTTTTT.

A remark on this clonotype: Given a much more abundant clone one base away, this may be a read error. The limits of the CDR3 on the DNA are not certain, so only TCRdb's listed CDR3 is given. The chain couples TRBV5-4 to TRBJ1-2. Including both end residues, the CDR3 is 14 amino acids long. Germline V gene sequence: CDR1 SGHNT, CDR2 YYREEE (reference sequence). The CDR3 is CASSWGRGIYGCTF.

The rearrangement uses TRBV27 and TRBJ2-7, with D unclear. Trimming shortened V by 6 bases and J by 2 bases, and 14 bases separated the two germline ends. Germline values: CDR1 MNHEY, CDR2 SMNVEV (reference sequence). This CDR3 comprises 14 residues. CDR3 nucleotides: TGTGCCAGCAGCAATCGCGGTTCGACCTACGAGCAGTACTTC. This encodes CASSNRGSTYEQYF.

This sequence joins TRBV10-3 and TRBJ2-2; TRBD2 matches 10 bases. The CDR3 length is 16 residues. Trimming cost V 2 bases and J 5 bases; bases outside gene matches: 5. CDR1 is ENHRY, CDR2 SYGVKD, per germline. CDR3 in DNA: TGTGCCATCAGTGAGGTAGCGGGAGGAACGACCGGGGAGCTGTTTTTT. It codes for CAISEVAGGTTGELFF.

This chain joins TRBV19 and TRBJ1-5; 12 nucleotides match TRBD1. The CDR3 runs to 17 residues. In germline, CDR1 is LNHDA, CDR2 SQIVND (reference sequence). With V trimmed by 9 bases and J by 1 base, 10 bases remained unmatched. CDR3 amino acids: CASSRRGTGGSNQPQHF. The CDR3 coding sequence is TGTGCCAGCAGTCGCAGAGGGACAGGGGGCAGCAATCAGCCCCAGCATTTT.

This clonotype was seen ten or more times. V and J are TRBV5-5 and TRBJ2-7, with D maybe TRBD1 (6 bases). Trimming stripped 3 bases from V and 2 bases from J, with 12 bases between. The CDR3 has 14 residues. Germline CDR1 SGHKS, CDR2 YYEKEE (reference sequence). The CDR3 coding sequence is TGTGCCAGCAGCTCGTACAGGGATCCCTACGAGCAGTACTTC. This codes for CASSSYRDPYEQYF.

This clonotype was recorded many times. V usage is TRBV20-1 and J usage is TRBJ2-2; 7 nucleotides line up with TRBD2. Per the germline V gene, CDR1 is DFQATT and CDR2 is SNEGSKA (reference sequence). V was clipped by 6 bases and J by 6 bases; unmatched bases: 10. The CDR3 contains 14 residues. The CDR3 protein is CSAPREAGAGELFF. In DNA, the CDR3 is TGCAGTGCCCCCCGGGAGGCGGGGGCCGGGGAGCTGTTTTTT.

This clonotype was observed at least ten times. J is TRBJ2-7 and V is TRBV10-2; D gene ambiguous. Trimming took 6 bases from V and 4 from J, leaving 10 bases between them. This CDR3 comprises 12 residues. Germline assignment: CDR1 WSHSY and CDR2 SAAADI. The DNA of the CDR3 is TGCGCCAGCAGCCCATCGCTTTACGAGCAGTACTTC. Amino acids: CASSPSLYEQYF.

The chain has TRBV20-1 and TRBJ2-5; 9 bases agree with TRBD1. Trimming took 1 base from V and 7 from J; bases not matched to a gene: 10. Germline V gene sequence: CDR1 DFQATT, CDR2 SNEGSKA (reference sequence). The CDR3 loop spans 15 amino acids. The CDR3 bases are TGCAGTGCTAGAGCCGACAGGGGGGTCGTAGGGACCCAGTACTTC. It encodes CSARADRGVVGTQYF.

This clonotype was picked up a small number of times. The chain couples TRBV4-1 to TRBJ2-7, with 8 nucleotides matching TRBD2. The CDR3 is 15 amino acids. The germline V gene has CDR1 MGHRA and CDR2 YSYEKL. V was clipped by 3 bases and J by 5 bases; unmatched bases: 9. CDR3 residues: CASSQGLVRVNEQYF. The CDR3, as DNA: TGCGCCAGCAGCCAGGGACTAGTCCGCGTTAACGAGCAGTACTTC.

This clonotype was recorded at least ten times. CDR3 nucleotide sequence: TGCAGCGTCGGGGGCGAAGGCTACACCTTC. It specifies CSVGGEGYTF. V usage is TRBV29-1 and J usage is TRBJ1-2; D may be TRBD1 (6 bases). The germline V gene encodes CDR1 SQVTM and CDR2 ANQGSEA. Trimming stripped 6 bases from V and 8 bases from J, with 10 bases between. The CDR3 is made up of 10 amino acids.

V usage is TRBV7-9 and J usage is TRBJ1-6; 7 bases are a match to TRBD1. V lost 3 bases and J lost 7; bases outside the gene matches: 6. The germline V gene has CDR1 SEHNR and CDR2 FQNEAQ (reference sequence). CDR3 length: 15 residues. The CDR3 reads CASSFAGGMNSPLHF. Here the CDR3 DNA reads TGTGCCAGCAGCTTTGCAGGGGGTATGAATTCACCCCTCCACTTT.